This T cell receptor beta chain appears in the sequencing data of a study of T cell responses to AZD1222 COVID-19 vaccine. Study-level points and caveats: Among spike-specific TCRs, nearly half reportedly target unmutated variant regions. A rise in Spike-specific TCR breadth and depth followed two AZD1222 doses.

Only in-frame clones appear in the TCRdb table, and some are missing; sequencing was by immunoSEQ multiplex PCR. The data contain approximately 93,000 clones, roughly 87% of them singletons. Trimming removed 1 base at V and 9 bases at J, with 9 bases between. The CDR3 sequence is 12 residues long. The germline V gene encodes CDR1 MDHEN and CDR2 SYDVKM. Second-dose recipients at about 4 or about 12 weeks were treated as one pooled group. As concerns this clone: Antigen: not known.

The chain uses TRBV28 and TRBJ1-1; unclear D gene. The source of this sequence is an adult who received the AZD1222 COVID-19 vaccine. The sequencing here drew on peripheral blood, taken 28 days after the second AZD1222 dose. Here the CDR3 DNA reads TGTGCCAGCAGTTTATTCGGGGAGAAAGCTTTCTTT. This codes for CASSLFGEKAFF.